The 10 T cell receptor beta chains listed next were all sequenced from one sample in a study of T cell responses to AZD1222 COVID-19 vaccine. Repertoires were generated with immunoSEQ multiplex PCR, while TCRdb's copy carries only in-frame clones and drops some. The data contain some 140,000 clones, 80% to 90% of them seen just once; the ten biggest clones take up 5.5%. The specimen comprised peripheral blood, sampled on day 0 of MenACWY control vaccination. These receptors all come from an adult in good health.

This sequence joins TRBV6-6 and TRBJ2-5, with 7 bases that match TRBD1. V shed 6 bases and J 4 bases; nucleotides not matched to a gene: 8. Germline V gene data show CDR1 as MNHNY and CDR2 as SVGAGI (reference sequence). The CDR3 contains 14 residues. CDR3 nucleotide sequence: TGTGCCAGCAGGATACAGGGGATCCCAGAGACCCAGTACTTC. Its protein is CASRIQGIPETQYF.

The chain joins TRBV7-2 to TRBJ2-2; D may correspond to TRBD1 or TRBD2 (5 bases each). The CDR3 length is 14 residues. Trimming took 5 bases from V and 1 from J, leaving 8 bases between them. The V gene's germline CDR1 is SGHTA and CDR2 FQGNSA. CDR3 DNA: TGTGCCAGCAGCCCGAGGGGGAACACCGGGGAGCTGTTTTTT. As protein: CASSPRGNTGELFF.

This clone appeared once. The V call is TRBV6-2 or TRBV6-3, the J call TRBJ2-2; no clear D gene. V lost 0 bases to trimming and J lost 7 bases, with 9 bases between them. CDR3 length equals 14 residues. Germline V gene sequence: CDR1 MNHEY, CDR2 SVGEGT. CDR3 nucleotide sequence: TGTGCCAGCAGTTACTCATCAAAGAGCGGGGAGCTGTTTTTT. It encodes CASSYSSKSGELFF.

This chain connects TRBV11-2 to TRBJ2-3; D is uncertain. This CDR3 is 13 amino acids long. Germline V CDR1 and CDR2: SGHAT, FQNNGV. Trimming stripped 3 bases from V and 6 bases from J, with 10 bases between. The CDR3 here is CASSFFLTDTQYF. The CDR3 region has the DNA TGTGCCAGCAGCTTCTTTCTCACTGATACGCAGTATTTT.

The V gene is TRBV6-7, the J gene TRBJ1-2, with a possible D match to TRBD1 (5 bases). TRBV6-7 falls under the ORF class, with uncertain function. V shed 7 bases and J shed 1 base, with 16 bases lying between them. The CDR3 covers 15 residues. CDR3 nucleotides: TGTGCCAGCAACACCCTCCAGGGCTTTAACTATGGCTACACCTTC. Translating it yields CASNTLQGFNYGYTF.

This clone occurred a few times. The chain uses TRBV5-1 and TRBJ2-5; D gene unclear. Germline CDR1 and CDR2: SGHRS and YFSETQ. The CDR3 contains 12 residues. Trimming pared 0 bases from V and 5 bases from J, leaving 5 bases between. The CDR3 region has the DNA TGCGCCAGCAGCTTGGGGCGGGAGACCCAGTACTTC. Translated: CASSLGRETQYF.

This CDR3 reads CASSWGQGDGYTF. CDR3 sequence (DNA): TGTGCCAGCAGCTGGGGACAGGGGGATGGCTACACCTTC. The chain links TRBV5-4 to TRBJ1-2; TRBD1 agrees at 11 bases. Germline V gives CDR1 SGHNT, CDR2 YYREEE (reference sequence). The CDR3 is made up of 13 amino acids. Losses at the gene ends were 3 bases for V and 6 bases for J; bases not matched to a gene: 1.

V gene TRBV30 combines with J gene TRBJ2-3, with D unclear. Trimming removed 2 bases at V and 0 bases at J, with 9 bases between. This CDR3 comprises 14 residues. Germline V gene lookup returns CDR1 GTSNPN and CDR2 SVGIG (reference sequence). In nucleotides, the CDR3 is TGTGCCTGGAGTACGACTCTTAGCACAGATACGCAGTATTTT. Its translation is CAWSTTLSTDTQYF.

The chain is built from TRBV5-1 and TRBJ1-1; 7 nucleotides agree with TRBD1. Germline V CDR1 and CDR2: SGHRS, YFSETQ. The CDR3 extends over 15 amino acids. V shed 2 bases, J shed 5 bases, and the junction held 9 bases outside the gene matches. The DNA of the CDR3 is TGCGCCAGCAGCTTAAGACCAGGGGGGAGTACTGAAGCTTTCTTT. Encoded protein: CASSLRPGGSTEAFF.

Worth noting for this clone: Distinct nucleotide sequences in the sample also encode this CDR3. The chain employs TRBV4-2 and TRBJ2-2; 10 positions match TRBD1. The CDR3 sequence is 17 residues long. V was pared by 0 bases and J by 1 base, with 2 bases of the junction left unmatched. Germline V gene lookup returns CDR1 LGHNA and CDR2 YNFKEQ. The CDR3 sequence: CASSQDGDRGNTGELFF. For the CDR3, the DNA is TGTGCCAGCAGCCAAGATGGGGACAGGGGGAACACCGGGGAGCTGTTTTTT.